The sequence of this T cell receptor beta chain was determined in a study of cytomegalovirus exposure and HLA in healthy donors. Study-wide results and caveats: CMV serostatus was the only recorded immune exposure for donors. In a later analysis, productive TCRs from donors in an Asian-associated ancestry cluster reportedly carried fewer N-insertions than the cohort mean.

Concerning this clone itself: The antigen remains unidentified.

PCR involved 60 Vbeta and 13 Jbeta primers. Clones were sequenced by immunoSEQ multiplex PCR, and TCRdb holds only the in-frame ones, with some missing. The profile covers roughly 99,000 clones, with under 85% appearing a single time and approximately 4.5% taken by the ten largest. Germline lookup yields CDR1 SGHAT and CDR2 FQNNGV. This CDR3 is 16 amino acids long. J was trimmed by 2 bases and V by 5 bases; bases with no gene match: 7. This clonotype was obtained from a male donor in good health and CMV-seronegative. The V and J genes are TRBV11-2 and TRBJ2-3, with 10 positions matching TRBD1. Sequencing was carried out using PBMCs. CDR3 residues: CASSKGQGKNTDTQYF. The CDR3 nucleotides read TGTGCCAGCAGCAAGGGACAGGGGAAAAACACAGATACGCAGTATTTT. The full variable domain, in which reference TRBV11-2 and TRBJ2-3 provide the parts outside the CDR3, is EAGVAQSPRYKIIEKRQSVAFWCNPISGHATLYWYQQILGQGPKLLIQFQNNGVVDDSQLPKDRFSAERLKGVDSTLKIQPAKLEDSAVYLCASSKGQGKNTDTQYFGPGTRLTVL.